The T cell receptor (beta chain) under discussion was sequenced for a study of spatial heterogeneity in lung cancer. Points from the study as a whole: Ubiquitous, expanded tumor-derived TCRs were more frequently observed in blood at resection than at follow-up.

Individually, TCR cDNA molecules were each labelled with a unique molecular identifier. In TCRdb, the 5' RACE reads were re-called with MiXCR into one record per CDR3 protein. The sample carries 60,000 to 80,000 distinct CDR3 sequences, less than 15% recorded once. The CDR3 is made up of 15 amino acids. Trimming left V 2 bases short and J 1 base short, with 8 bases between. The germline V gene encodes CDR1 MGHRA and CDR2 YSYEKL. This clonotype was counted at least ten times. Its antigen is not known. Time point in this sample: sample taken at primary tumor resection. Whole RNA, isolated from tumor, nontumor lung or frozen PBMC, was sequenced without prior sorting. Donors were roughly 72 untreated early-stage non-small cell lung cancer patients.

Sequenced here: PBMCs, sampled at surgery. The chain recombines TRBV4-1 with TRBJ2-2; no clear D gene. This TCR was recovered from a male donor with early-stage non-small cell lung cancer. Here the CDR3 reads CASSQPGRNTGELFF. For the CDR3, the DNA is TGCGCCAGCAGCCAACCCGGTCGGAACACCGGGGAGCTGTTTTTT.